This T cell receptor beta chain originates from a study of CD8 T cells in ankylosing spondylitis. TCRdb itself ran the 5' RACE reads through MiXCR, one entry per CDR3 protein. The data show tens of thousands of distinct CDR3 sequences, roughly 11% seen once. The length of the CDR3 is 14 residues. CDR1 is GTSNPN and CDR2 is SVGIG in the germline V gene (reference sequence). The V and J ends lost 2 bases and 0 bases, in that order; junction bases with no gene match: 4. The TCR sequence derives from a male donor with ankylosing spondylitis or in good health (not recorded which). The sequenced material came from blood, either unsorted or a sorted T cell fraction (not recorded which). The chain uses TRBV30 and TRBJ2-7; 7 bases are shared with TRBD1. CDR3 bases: TGTGCCTGGAGTAAGGGGGCCGGCTCCTACGAGCAGTACTTC. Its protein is CAWSKGAGSYEQYF.